This T cell receptor (beta chain) stems from a study of beta chain features in type 1 diabetes. Across the whole study: All samples combined gave 107,917,701 sorted cells for examination. General study results and limits: The study found moderately but significantly shorter TCRB CDR3s in all four CD4+ subsets of Type 1 diabetes patients.

This clone was observed a few times. Its specificity is not known. The sequenced template was cDNA made from the entire isolated RNA. Profiled with immunoSEQ multiplex PCR; TCRdb holds only in-frame clones, not every one. The data hold about 280,000 clones, with 15% observed a single time. The CDR3 runs to 13 residues. Unmatched junction bases numbered 5, after V lost 6 bases and J lost 5 bases. Germline CDR1 reads MNHNY; CDR2 reads SVGAGI (reference sequence). This TCR was sampled from a man younger than 30 with type 1 diabetes. The material sequenced was naive CD4+ T cells from blood. The genes are TRBV6-6 and TRBJ2-5; TRBD1 agrees at 8 bases. The CDR3 spells CASRIRQGETQYF. The CDR3 nucleotides are TGTGCCAGCAGGATACGACAGGGGGAGACCCAGTACTTC.